Below, 28 T cell receptor beta chains from the same sample are listed, as sequenced in a study of blood T cell repertoires in COVID-19. The assay was immunoSEQ multiplex PCR, and TCRdb's table has in-frame clones only and misses some. The sample includes approximately 200,000 clones, roughly 82% of them seen just once. The sample comprised PBMCs or T cells enriched from blood (not recorded which). The source is a man aged 40-49 years who had recovered from COVID-19.

This clone appeared a single time. V gene TRBV7-2 combines with J gene TRBJ2-1; 10 nucleotides align to TRBD1. This CDR3 region has 16 residues. V shed 0 bases and J 6 bases; nucleotides not matched to a gene: 5. Germline CDR1 SGHTA, CDR2 FQGNSA. This chain's CDR3 is CASSLAIGQGVNEQFF. Here the CDR3 DNA reads TGTGCCAGCAGCTTAGCGATAGGACAGGGGGTCAATGAGCAGTTCTTC. Variable domain in full (rest from reference TRBV7-2 and TRBJ2-1): GAGVSQSPSNKVTEKGKDVELRCDPISGHTALYWYRQSLGQGLEFLIYFQGNSAPDKSGLPSDRFSAERTGGSVSTLTIQRTQQEDSAVYLCASSLAIGQGVNEQFFGPGTRLTVL.

The DNA of the CDR3 is TGTGCCAGCAGCGTCGCTTTTGGGAGCGAAAAACTGTTTTTT. Translated: CASSVAFGSEKLFF. The V gene is TRBV9, the J gene TRBJ1-4; D call uncertain. The CDR3 extends over 14 amino acids. With 2 bases removed from V and 8 bases from J, the gap between germline ends came to 13 bases. Per the germline V gene, CDR1 is SGDLS and CDR2 is YYNGEE.

The rearrangement joins TRBV2 to TRBJ2-3; the D gene is possibly TRBD2 (5 bases). The V gene's germline CDR1 is SNHLY and CDR2 FYNNEI. The CDR3 runs to 12 residues. V was shortened by 9 bases and J by 4 bases, with 11 bases between the two germline ends. The CDR3 nucleotides are TGTGCCAGGTCGAGGGATGCAGATACGCAGTATTTT. Its translation: CARSRDADTQYF.

This clone was seen more than once but under ten times. The CDR3 loop reads CASSLTGSGNTIYF. The CDR3 nucleotides are TGCGCCAGCAGCTTGACCGGCTCTGGAAACACCATATATTTT. The chain joins TRBV5-1 to TRBJ1-3; no clear D. The CDR3 extends over 14 amino acids. V lost 1 base and J 0 bases, leaving 5 bases between the germline ends. Germline V gene lookup returns CDR1 SGHRS and CDR2 YFSETQ.

The chain links TRBV28 to TRBJ2-7; 9 nucleotides match TRBD1. Per germline, CDR1 MDHEN and CDR2 SYDVKM. CDR3 length: 13 amino acids. J lost 4 bases, V lost 6 bases, and 4 bases had no gene match. DNA for the CDR3: TGTGCCAGCAGACTGACAGGGGGTTACGAGCAGTACGTC. Its translation: CASRLTGGYEQYV.

The rearrangement uses TRBV2 and TRBJ2-5; 12 bases map to TRBD1. CDR1 is SNHLY, CDR2 FYNNEI, per germline. The CDR3 totals 13 residues. Trimming removed 10 bases from V and 4 bases from J; junction bases left unmatched: 4. CDR3 DNA sequence: TGTGCCACAGGGGACAGGGGGCGAGAGACCCAGTACTTC. It specifies CATGDRGRETQYF. The full variable domain, with the rest looked up from reference TRBV2 and TRBJ2-5, is EPEVTQTPSHQVTQMGQEVILRCVPISNHLYFYWYRQILGQKVEFLVSFYNNEISEKSEIFDDQFSVERPDGSNFTLKIRSTKLEDSAMYFCATGDRGRETQYFGPGTRLLVL.

The chain is built from TRBV6-2 or TRBV6-3 and TRBJ1-2, with TRBD1 matching 7 bases. The length of the CDR3 is 14 residues. V lost 2 bases and J lost 4; bases outside the gene matches: 4. Germline V gene lookup returns CDR1 MNHEY and CDR2 SVGEGT. Here the CDR3 DNA reads TGTGCCAGCAGTTACGGGACAGCCTTCTATGGCTACACCTTC. Its translation: CASSYGTAFYGYTF.

This chain uses TRBV7-2 with TRBJ1-5; 7 nucleotides line up with TRBD1. The CDR3 loop spans 14 amino acids. Germline lookup yields CDR1 SGHTA and CDR2 FQGNSA. V lost 3 bases to trimming and J lost 6 bases; unmatched junction nucleotides: 5. CDR3 sequence: CASSFTGVAQPQHF. CDR3 DNA sequence: TGTGCCAGCAGCTTTACAGGGGTCGCTCAGCCCCAGCATTTT.

This chain connects TRBV6-2 or TRBV6-3 to TRBJ1-2; D may be TRBD1 (5 bases). Per the germline V gene, CDR1 is MNHEY and CDR2 is SVGEGT. Trimming pared 6 bases from V and 7 bases from J, leaving 21 bases between. The CDR3 length is 15 residues. The CDR3, as DNA: TGTGCCAGCAGCGAGAATGGGGCCCCCGCTAGTGGCTACACCTTC. Its translation is CASSENGAPASGYTF.

The chain combines TRBV9 with TRBJ1-6, with D possibly being TRBD1 (5 bases). CDR3 length: 14 amino acids. Trimming pared 0 bases from V and 9 bases from J, leaving 10 bases between. Germline assignment: CDR1 SGDLS and CDR2 YYNGEE. The DNA of the CDR3 is TGTGCCAGCAGCGTAGGTCAGGGTTCTTCACCCCTCCACTTT. It translates to CASSVGQGSSPLHF.

The chain recombines TRBV28 with TRBJ2-2; a possible D gene is TRBD2 (6 bases). CDR3 length: 15 amino acids. The germline V gene encodes CDR1 MDHEN and CDR2 SYDVKM. V lost 6 bases, J lost 2 bases, and 13 bases lay in between. The CDR3 bases are TGTGCCAGCAGGGGGGGTGACTTTAACACCGGGGAGCTGTTTTTT. It encodes CASRGGDFNTGELFF. Filled out from reference TRBV28 and TRBJ2-2, the complete variable domain reads DVKVTQSSRYLVKRTGEKVFLECVQDMDHENMFWYRQDPGLGLRLIYFSYDVKMKEKGDIPEGYSVSREKKERFSLILESASTNQTSMYLCASRGGDFNTGELFFGEGSRLTVL.

This clone was seen ten or more times. This chain links TRBV10-2 with TRBJ1-2, with 9 bases identical to TRBD1. The CDR3 runs 15 residues. Germline V gives CDR1 WSHSY, CDR2 SAAADI. With V trimmed by 5 bases and J by 4 bases, 8 bases remained unmatched. The CDR3 region is CASSLGTGLGYGYTF. For the CDR3, the DNA is TGCGCCAGCAGTCTCGGGACAGGGCTGGGCTATGGCTACACCTTC.

The chain employs TRBV10-3 and TRBJ1-6; 10 bases match TRBD1. Germline lookup yields CDR1 ENHRY and CDR2 SYGVKD. Losses at the gene ends were 2 bases for V and 13 bases for J; bases not matched to a gene: 11. The CDR3 has 16 amino acids. The CDR3 spells CAISENHRDRGTPLHF. As DNA, the CDR3 is TGTGCCATCAGTGAGAACCATCGGGACAGGGGTACGCCCCTCCACTTT.

The rearrangement uses TRBV30 and TRBJ2-7; D is possibly TRBD2 (6 bases). V lost 2 bases and J lost 5, with 16 bases in between. CDR1 is GTSNPN and CDR2 is SVGIG in the germline V gene (reference sequence). The CDR3 sequence is 14 residues long. The CDR3 coding sequence is TGTGCCTGGAGTCTTCCCGGGAGAATCCACGAGCAGTACGTC. This sequence encodes CAWSLPGRIHEQYV.

V and J are TRBV30 and TRBJ1-5; D is possibly TRBD1 (6 bases). This CDR3 is built from 13 residues. V shed 2 bases and J shed 11 bases, with 16 bases lying between them. Per germline, CDR1 GTSNPN and CDR2 SVGIG (reference sequence). The CDR3 here is CAWSTKTGVSQHF. DNA of the CDR3: TGTGCCTGGAGTACAAAGACAGGTGTGTCCCAGCATTTT.

The genes are TRBV28 and TRBJ2-7, with 7 bases lining up with TRBD2. CDR1 and CDR2 (germline): MDHEN, SYDVKM. Trimming removed 6 bases from V and 1 base from J; junction bases left unmatched: 9. The CDR3 is 15 residues long. CDR3 loop: CASRGGSGLSYEQYF. The CDR3, as DNA: TGTGCCAGCAGGGGGGGTAGCGGGCTTTCCTACGAGCAGTACTTC.

V gene TRBV7-9 combines with J gene TRBJ2-1, with 10 bases lining up with TRBD2. This CDR3 has 16 residues. In germline, CDR1 is SEHNR, CDR2 FQNEAQ (reference sequence). J gave up 3 bases and V 5 bases, and 7 bases lay outside the gene matches. CDR3: CASSPISGRYYNEQFF. In DNA, the CDR3 is TGTGCCAGCAGCCCGATTAGCGGGAGGTACTACAATGAGCAGTTCTTC.

The chain combines TRBV6-6 with TRBJ1-6; D call uncertain. This CDR3 region has 13 residues. Trimming shortened V by 10 bases and J by 3 bases, and 10 bases separated the two germline ends. The germline V gene has CDR1 MNHNY and CDR2 SVGAGI (reference sequence). The CDR3 spells CATSGDYNSPLHF. CDR3 sequence (DNA): TGTGCCACCTCCGGGGACTATAATTCACCCCTCCACTTT.

The table lists this clone with a few counts. V is TRBV9 and J is TRBJ1-3; TRBD1 agrees at 9 bases. V lost 0 bases, J lost 2 bases, and 3 bases stayed unmatched. CDR1 is SGDLS, CDR2 YYNGEE, per germline. This CDR3 spans 16 amino acids. Here the CDR3 DNA reads TGTGCCAGCAGCGTAGGCGGACAGGGGCCTGGAAACACCATATATTTT. It codes for CASSVGGQGPGNTIYF. The full variable domain, completed using reference TRBV9 and TRBJ1-3, is DSGVTQTPKHLITATGQRVTLRCSPRSGDLSVYWYQQSLDQGLQFLIQYYNGEERAKGNILERFSAQQFPDLHSELNLSSLELGDSALYFCASSVGGQGPGNTIYFGEGSWLTVV.

The V and J genes are TRBV19 and TRBJ1-1; no definite D call. This CDR3 comprises 14 residues. Germline CDR1 reads LNHDA; CDR2 reads SQIVND (reference sequence). With 3 bases removed from V and 4 bases from J, the gap between germline ends came to 12 bases. Written as DNA, the CDR3 is TGTGCCAGTAGTATCGTTCTAGTGTCCACTGAAGCTTTCTTT. It specifies CASSIVLVSTEAFF.

V and J are TRBV5-1 and TRBJ2-2, with TRBD1 as a possible D gene (5 bases). Trimming stripped 0 bases from V and 0 bases from J, with 15 bases between. This CDR3 has 18 residues. Germline CDR1 SGHRS, CDR2 YFSETQ. CDR3 nucleotide sequence: TGCGCCAGCAGCTTGGATCCGATTGGGGCCGCGAACACCGGGGAGCTGTTTTTT. It yields the protein CASSLDPIGAANTGELFF.

The rearrangement uses TRBV2 and TRBJ2-3; no definite D call. Trimming pared 1 base from V and 0 bases from J, leaving 8 bases between. The germline V gene encodes CDR1 SNHLY and CDR2 FYNNEI. The CDR3 is 15 amino acids. CDR3 protein: CASSEGSLSTDTQYF. CDR3 nucleotide sequence: TGTGCCAGCAGTGAAGGTAGCCTTAGCACAGATACGCAGTATTTT. The complete variable domain, with remaining parts taken from reference TRBV2 and TRBJ2-3, reads EPEVTQTPSHQVTQMGQEVILRCVPISNHLYFYWYRQILGQKVEFLVSFYNNEISEKSEIFDDQFSVERPDGSNFTLKIRSTKLEDSAMYFCASSEGSLSTDTQYFGPGTRLTVL.

The chain recombines TRBV7-2 with TRBJ2-7, with 7 bases matching TRBD2. Germline V CDR1 and CDR2: SGHTA, FQGNSA. Unmatched junction bases numbered 7, after V lost 4 bases and J lost 7 bases. The CDR3 spans 13 residues. The chain's CDR3 is CASSSGGLGEQYF. Written as DNA, the CDR3 is TGTGCCAGCAGCTCGGGGGGACTGGGGGAGCAGTACTTC.

This chain uses TRBV18 with TRBJ1-1; D is possibly TRBD1 (6 bases). There are 13 residues in the CDR3. The V gene lost 2 bases and the J gene lost 5 bases, with 9 bases spanning the gap. Germline values: CDR1 KGHSH, CDR2 LQKENI. The CDR3 coding sequence is TGTGCCAGCTCACCAAGACAGGCTACTGAAGCTTTCTTT. It codes for CASSPRQATEAFF.

In its sample, this clone was seen many times. The CDR3, as DNA: TGTGCCAGCAGTTACGAGGAGGACTACGAGCAGTACGTC. Amino acid sequence: CASSYEEDYEQYV. The chain joins TRBV6-2 or TRBV6-3 to TRBJ2-7, with a weak D call TRBD2 (5 bases). V lost 2 bases and J lost 3, with 8 bases in between. CDR3 size: 13 residues. The germline gives CDR1 MNHEY, CDR2 SVGEGT.

A note on this clone: Additional DNA sequences in this sample encode the identical CDR3. The chain has TRBV11-2 and TRBJ1-1; a weak D match, TRBD1 (5 bases). CDR1 is SGHAT and CDR2 is FQNNGV in the germline V gene. The ends were cut back, 5 bases at V and 0 bases at J, with 7 bases in the middle. There are 13 residues in the CDR3. In DNA form, the CDR3 reads TGTGCCAGCAGCAGGGGATTGAACACTGAAGCTTTCTTT. Translated: CASSRGLNTEAFF.

The chain employs TRBV9 and TRBJ2-7, with 11 nucleotides matching TRBD1. Trimming took 0 bases from V and 4 from J; bases not matched to a gene: 9. The CDR3 length is 17 residues. Per germline, CDR1 SGDLS and CDR2 YYNGEE. The CDR3 sequence is CASSVAAAGQGAYEQYF. In DNA, the CDR3 is TGTGCCAGCAGCGTAGCCGCTGCCGGACAGGGGGCGTACGAGCAGTACTTC.

The chain carries TRBV7-2 and TRBJ1-2; no clear D. The length of the CDR3 is 14 residues. Deletions cut 7 bases from V and 1 base from J, with 13 bases between. CDR1 is SGHTA, CDR2 FQGNSA, per germline. CDR3 amino acids: CASISGPFNYGYTF. The DNA of the CDR3 is TGTGCCAGCATCTCTGGGCCTTTTAACTATGGCTACACCTTC.